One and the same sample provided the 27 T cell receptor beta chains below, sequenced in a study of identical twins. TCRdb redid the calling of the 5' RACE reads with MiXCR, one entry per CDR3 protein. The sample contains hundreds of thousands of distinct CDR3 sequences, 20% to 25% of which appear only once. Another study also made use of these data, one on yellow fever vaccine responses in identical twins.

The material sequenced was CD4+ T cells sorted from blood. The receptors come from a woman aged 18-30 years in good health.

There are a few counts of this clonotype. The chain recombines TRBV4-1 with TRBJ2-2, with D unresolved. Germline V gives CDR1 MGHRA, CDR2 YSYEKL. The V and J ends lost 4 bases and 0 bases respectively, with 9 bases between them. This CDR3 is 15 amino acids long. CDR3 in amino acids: CASSPQKANTGELFF. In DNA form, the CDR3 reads TGCGCCAGCAGCCCGCAAAAGGCGAACACCGGGGAGCTGTTTTTT.

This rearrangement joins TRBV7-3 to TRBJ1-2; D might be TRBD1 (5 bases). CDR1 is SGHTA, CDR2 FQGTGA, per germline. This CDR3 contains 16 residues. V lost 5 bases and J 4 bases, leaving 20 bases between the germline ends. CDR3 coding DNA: TGTGCCAGCAGCCGCGAACCGAGGGCAGGGCCCTATGGCTACACCTTC. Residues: CASSREPRAGPYGYTF.

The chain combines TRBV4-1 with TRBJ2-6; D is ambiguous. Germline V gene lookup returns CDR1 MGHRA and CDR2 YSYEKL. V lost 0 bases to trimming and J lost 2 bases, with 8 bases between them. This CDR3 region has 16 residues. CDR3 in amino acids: CASSQDRVAGANVLTF. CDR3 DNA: TGCGCCAGCAGCCAAGATAGGGTCGCTGGGGCCAACGTCCTGACTTTC.

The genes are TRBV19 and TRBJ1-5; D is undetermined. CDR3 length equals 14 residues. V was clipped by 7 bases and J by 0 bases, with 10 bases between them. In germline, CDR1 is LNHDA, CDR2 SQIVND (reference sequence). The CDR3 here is CASTPQYSNQPQHF. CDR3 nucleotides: TGTGCCAGTACCCCACAGTATAGCAATCAGCCCCAGCATTTT.

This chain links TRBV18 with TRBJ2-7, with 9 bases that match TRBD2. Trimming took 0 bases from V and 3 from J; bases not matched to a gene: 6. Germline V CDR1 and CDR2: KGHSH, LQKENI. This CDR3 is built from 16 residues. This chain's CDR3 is CASSPPTSGRLYEQYF. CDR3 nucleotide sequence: TGTGCCAGCTCACCACCGACAAGCGGGAGGCTCTACGAGCAGTACTTC.

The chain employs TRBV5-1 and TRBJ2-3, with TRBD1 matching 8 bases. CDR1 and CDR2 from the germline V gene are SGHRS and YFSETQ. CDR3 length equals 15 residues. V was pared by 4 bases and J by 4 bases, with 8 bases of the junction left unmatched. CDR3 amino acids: CASSQGATGADTQYF. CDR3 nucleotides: TGCGCCAGCAGCCAGGGGGCGACAGGGGCAGATACGCAGTATTTT.

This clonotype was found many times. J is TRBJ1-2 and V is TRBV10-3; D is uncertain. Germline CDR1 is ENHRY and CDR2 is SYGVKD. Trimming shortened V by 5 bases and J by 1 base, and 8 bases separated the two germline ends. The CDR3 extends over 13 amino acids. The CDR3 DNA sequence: TGTGCCATCAGTAGCGGGATTAACTATGGCTACACCTTC. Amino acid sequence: CAISSGINYGYTF.

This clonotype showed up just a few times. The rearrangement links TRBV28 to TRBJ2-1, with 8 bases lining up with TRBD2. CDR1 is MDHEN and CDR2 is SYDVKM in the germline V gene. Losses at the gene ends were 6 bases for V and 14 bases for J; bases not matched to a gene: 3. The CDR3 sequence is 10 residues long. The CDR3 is CASSGTREFF. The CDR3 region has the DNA TGTGCCAGCAGCGGGACTAGGGAGTTCTTC. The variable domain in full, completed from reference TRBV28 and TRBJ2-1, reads DVKVTQSSRYLVKRTGEKVFLECVQDMDHENMFWYRQDPGLGLRLIYFSYDVKMKEKGDIPEGYSVSREKKERFSLILESASTNQTSMYLCASSGTREFFGPGTRLTVL.

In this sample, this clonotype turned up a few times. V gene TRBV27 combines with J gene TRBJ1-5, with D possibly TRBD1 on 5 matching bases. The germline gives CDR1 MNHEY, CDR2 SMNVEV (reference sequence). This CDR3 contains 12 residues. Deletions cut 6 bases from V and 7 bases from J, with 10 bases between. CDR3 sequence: CASRKGRQPQHF. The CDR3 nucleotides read TGTGCCAGCAGAAAGGGGAGACAGCCCCAGCATTTT.

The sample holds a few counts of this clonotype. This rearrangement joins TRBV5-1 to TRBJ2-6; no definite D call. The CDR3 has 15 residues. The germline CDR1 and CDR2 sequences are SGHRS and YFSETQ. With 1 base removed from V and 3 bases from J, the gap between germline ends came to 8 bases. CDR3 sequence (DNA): TGCGCCAGCAGCTTGAATGGCTTTGGGGCCAACGTCCTGACTTTC. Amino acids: CASSLNGFGANVLTF.

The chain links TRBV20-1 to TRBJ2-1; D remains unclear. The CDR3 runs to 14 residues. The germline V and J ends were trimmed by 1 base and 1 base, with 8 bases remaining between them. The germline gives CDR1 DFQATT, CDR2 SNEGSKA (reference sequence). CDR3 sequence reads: CSARVQVSYNEQFF. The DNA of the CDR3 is TGCAGTGCTAGAGTTCAGGTATCCTACAATGAGCAGTTCTTC.

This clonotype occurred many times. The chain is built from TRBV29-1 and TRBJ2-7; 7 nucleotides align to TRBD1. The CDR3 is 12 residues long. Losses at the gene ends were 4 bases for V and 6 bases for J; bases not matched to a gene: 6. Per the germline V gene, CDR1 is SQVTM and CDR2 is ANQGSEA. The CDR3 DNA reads TGCAGCGTTGGACAGGGATCGATCGAGCAGTACTTC. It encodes CSVGQGSIEQYF.

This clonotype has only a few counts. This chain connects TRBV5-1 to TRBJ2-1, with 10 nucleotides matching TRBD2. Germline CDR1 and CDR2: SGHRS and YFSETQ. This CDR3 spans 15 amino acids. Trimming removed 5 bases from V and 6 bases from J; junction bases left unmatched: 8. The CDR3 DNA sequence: TGCGCCAGCAGTCTAGCGGGGGAATCACTCAATGAGCAGTTCTTC. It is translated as CASSLAGESLNEQFF.

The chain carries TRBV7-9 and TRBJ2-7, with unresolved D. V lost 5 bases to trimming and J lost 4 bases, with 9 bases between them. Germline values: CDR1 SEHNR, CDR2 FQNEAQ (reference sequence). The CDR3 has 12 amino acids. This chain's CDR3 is CASSMNGYEQYV. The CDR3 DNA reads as TGTGCCAGCAGCATGAACGGATACGAGCAGTACGTC.

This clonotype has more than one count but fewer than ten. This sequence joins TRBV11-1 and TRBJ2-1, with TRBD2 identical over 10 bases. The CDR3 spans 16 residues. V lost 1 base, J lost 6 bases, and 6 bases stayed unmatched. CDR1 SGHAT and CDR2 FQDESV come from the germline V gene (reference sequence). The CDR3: CASSLEISGGINEQFF. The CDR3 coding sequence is TGTGCCAGCAGCTTAGAGATTAGCGGGGGGATCAATGAGCAGTTCTTC.

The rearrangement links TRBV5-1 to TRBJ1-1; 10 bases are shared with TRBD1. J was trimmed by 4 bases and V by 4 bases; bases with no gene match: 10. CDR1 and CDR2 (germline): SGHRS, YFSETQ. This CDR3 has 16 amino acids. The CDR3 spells CASSTTGGVESTEAFF. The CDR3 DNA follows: TGCGCCAGCAGCACGACAGGGGGCGTGGAGTCCACTGAAGCTTTCTTT.

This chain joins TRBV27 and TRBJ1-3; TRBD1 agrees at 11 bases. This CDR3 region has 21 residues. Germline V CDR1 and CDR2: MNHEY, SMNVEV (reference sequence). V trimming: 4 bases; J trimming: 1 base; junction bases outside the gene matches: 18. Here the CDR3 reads CASSSRPGQGGVYGSGNTIYF. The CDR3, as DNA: TGTGCCAGCAGTTCCCGCCCGGGACAGGGGGGGGTATATGGTTCTGGAAACACCATATATTTT.

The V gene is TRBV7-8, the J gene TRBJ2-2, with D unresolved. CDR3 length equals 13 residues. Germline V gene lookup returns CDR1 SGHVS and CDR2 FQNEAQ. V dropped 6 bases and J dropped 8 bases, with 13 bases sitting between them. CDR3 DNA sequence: TGTGCCAGCAGGACAACTACGCCGGGGGAGCTGTTTTTT. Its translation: CASRTTTPGELFF.

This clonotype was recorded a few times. CDR3 loop: CSAVTGWDGGTQYF. DNA for the CDR3: TGCAGTGCTGTGACAGGGTGGGACGGGGGGACCCAGTACTTC. V is TRBV20-1 and J is TRBJ2-5, with D possibly matching TRBD1 (7 bases). The CDR3 covers 14 residues. Germline V gene lookup returns CDR1 DFQATT and CDR2 SNEGSKA (reference sequence). Trimming removed 5 bases at V and 7 bases at J, with 20 bases between.

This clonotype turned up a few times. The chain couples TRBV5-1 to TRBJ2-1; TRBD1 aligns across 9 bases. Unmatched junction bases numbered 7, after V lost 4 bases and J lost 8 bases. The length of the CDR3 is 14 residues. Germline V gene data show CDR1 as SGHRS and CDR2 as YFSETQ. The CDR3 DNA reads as TGCGCCAGCAGCCATGACAGGGGGTCCGATGAGCAGTTCTTC. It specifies CASSHDRGSDEQFF. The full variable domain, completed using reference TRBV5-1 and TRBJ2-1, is KAGVTQTPRYLIKTRGQQVTLSCSPISGHRSVSWYQQTPGQGLQFLFEYFSETQRNKGNFPGRFSGRQFSNSRSEMNVSTLELGDSALYLCASSHDRGSDEQFFGPGTRLTVL.

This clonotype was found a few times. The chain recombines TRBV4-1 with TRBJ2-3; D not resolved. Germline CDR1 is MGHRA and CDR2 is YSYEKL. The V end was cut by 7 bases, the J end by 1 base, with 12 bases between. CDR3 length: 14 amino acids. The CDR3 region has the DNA TGCGCCAGCATCGGCGGATTTGGCACAGATACGCAGTATTTT. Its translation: CASIGGFGTDTQYF.

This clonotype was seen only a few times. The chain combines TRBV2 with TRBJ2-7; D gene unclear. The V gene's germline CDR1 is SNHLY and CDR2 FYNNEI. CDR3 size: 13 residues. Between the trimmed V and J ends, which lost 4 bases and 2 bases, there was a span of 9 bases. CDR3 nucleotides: TGTGCCAGCAGTGTCGGCCCAGCCTACGAGCAGTACGTC. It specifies CASSVGPAYEQYV.

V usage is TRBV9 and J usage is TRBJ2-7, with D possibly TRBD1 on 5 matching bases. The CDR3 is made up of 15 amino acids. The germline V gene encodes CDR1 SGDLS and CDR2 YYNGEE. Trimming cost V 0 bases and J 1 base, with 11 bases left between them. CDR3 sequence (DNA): TGTGCCAGCAGCGTAGATCCGACAGAATCCTACGAGCAGTACTTC. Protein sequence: CASSVDPTESYEQYF.

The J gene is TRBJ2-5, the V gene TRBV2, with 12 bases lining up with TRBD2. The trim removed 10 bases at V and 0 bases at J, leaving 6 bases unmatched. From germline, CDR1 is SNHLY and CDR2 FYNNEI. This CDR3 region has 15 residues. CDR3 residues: CATGTSGLYQETQYF. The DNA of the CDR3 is TGTGCCACAGGGACTAGCGGGCTTTACCAAGAGACCCAGTACTTC.

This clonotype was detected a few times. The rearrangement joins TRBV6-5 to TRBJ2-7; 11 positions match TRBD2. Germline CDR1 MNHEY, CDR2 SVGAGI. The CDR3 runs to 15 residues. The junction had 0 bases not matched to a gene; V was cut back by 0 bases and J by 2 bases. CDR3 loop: CASSYSTSGTYEQYF. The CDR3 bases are TGTGCCAGCAGTTACTCGACTAGCGGGACCTACGAGCAGTACTTC.

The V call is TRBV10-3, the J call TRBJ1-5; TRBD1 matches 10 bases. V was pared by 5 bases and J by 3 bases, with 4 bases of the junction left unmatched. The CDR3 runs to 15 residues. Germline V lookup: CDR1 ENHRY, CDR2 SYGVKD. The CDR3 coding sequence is TGTGCCATCAGTCCCGGGACAGGGGACAATCAGCCCCAGCATTTT. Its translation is CAISPGTGDNQPQHF.

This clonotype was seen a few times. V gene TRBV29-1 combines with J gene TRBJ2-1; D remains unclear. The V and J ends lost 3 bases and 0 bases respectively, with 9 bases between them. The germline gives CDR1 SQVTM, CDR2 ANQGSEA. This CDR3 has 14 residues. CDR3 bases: TGCAGCGTTGATGGCAGTATCTCCTACAATGAGCAGTTCTTC. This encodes CSVDGSISYNEQFF.